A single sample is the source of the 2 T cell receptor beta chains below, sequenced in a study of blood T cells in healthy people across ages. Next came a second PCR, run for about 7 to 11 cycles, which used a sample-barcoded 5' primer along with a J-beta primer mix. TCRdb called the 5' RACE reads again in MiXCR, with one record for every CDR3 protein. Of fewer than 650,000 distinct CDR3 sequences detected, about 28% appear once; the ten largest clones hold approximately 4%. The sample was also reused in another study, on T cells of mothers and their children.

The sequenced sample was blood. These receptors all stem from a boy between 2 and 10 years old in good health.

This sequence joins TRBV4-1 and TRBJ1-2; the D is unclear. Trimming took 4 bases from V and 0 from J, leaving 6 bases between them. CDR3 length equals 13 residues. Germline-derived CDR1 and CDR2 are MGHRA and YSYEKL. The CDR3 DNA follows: TGCGCCAGCAGCCCCCAACCTAACTATGGCTACACCTTC. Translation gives CASSPQPNYGYTF.

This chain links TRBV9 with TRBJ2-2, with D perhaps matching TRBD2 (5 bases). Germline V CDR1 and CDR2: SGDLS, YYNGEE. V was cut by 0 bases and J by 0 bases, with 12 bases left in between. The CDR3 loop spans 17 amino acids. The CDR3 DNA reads TGTGCCAGCAGCGTAGGGTTGACTAACGCGAACACCGGGGAGCTGTTTTTT. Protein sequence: CASSVGLTNANTGELFF.